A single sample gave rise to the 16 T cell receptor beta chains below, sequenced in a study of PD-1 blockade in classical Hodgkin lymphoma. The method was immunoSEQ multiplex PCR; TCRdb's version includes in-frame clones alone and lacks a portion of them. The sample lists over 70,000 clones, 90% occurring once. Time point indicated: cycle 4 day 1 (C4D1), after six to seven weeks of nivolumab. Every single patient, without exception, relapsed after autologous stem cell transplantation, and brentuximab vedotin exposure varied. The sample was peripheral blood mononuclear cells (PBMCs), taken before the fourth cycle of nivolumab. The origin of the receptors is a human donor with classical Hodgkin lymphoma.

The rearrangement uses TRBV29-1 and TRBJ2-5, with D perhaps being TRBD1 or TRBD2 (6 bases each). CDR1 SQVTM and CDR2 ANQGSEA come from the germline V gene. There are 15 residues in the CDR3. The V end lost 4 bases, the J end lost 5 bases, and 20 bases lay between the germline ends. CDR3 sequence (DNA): TGCAGCGTTGGGGGGCGTGCGGCCCGGGGGGAGACCCAGTACTTC. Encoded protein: CSVGGRAARGETQYF.

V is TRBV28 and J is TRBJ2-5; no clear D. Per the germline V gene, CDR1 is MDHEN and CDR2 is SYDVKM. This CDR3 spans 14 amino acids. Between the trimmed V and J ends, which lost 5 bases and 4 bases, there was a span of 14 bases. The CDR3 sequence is CASSIRVSGETQYF. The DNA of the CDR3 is TGTGCCAGCAGTATCCGGGTCAGTGGAGAGACCCAGTACTTC.

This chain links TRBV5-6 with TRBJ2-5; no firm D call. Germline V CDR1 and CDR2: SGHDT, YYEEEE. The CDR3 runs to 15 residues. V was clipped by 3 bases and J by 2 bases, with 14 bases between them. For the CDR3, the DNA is TGTGCCAGCAGCTCAAAAGACACCCGACAAGAGACCCAGTACTTC. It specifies CASSSKDTRQETQYF.

The CDR3 DNA reads as TGTGCCAGCTCACCACCGGAACACAGTGAAGGGGCCTACAATGAGCAGTTCTTC. This gives the protein CASSPPEHSEGAYNEQFF. V and J are TRBV18 and TRBJ2-1, with D perhaps TRBD1 (5 bases). Germline CDR1 KGHSH, CDR2 LQKENI. CDR3 length: 18 residues. V was clipped by 0 bases and J by 2 bases, with 17 bases between them. The whole variable domain, filled in from reference TRBV18 and TRBJ2-1, reads NAGVMQNPRHLVRRRGQEARLRCSPMKGHSHVYWYRQLPEEGLKFMVYLQKENIIDESGMPKERFSAEFPKEGPSILRIQQVVRGDSAAYFCASSPPEHSEGAYNEQFFGPGTRLTVL.

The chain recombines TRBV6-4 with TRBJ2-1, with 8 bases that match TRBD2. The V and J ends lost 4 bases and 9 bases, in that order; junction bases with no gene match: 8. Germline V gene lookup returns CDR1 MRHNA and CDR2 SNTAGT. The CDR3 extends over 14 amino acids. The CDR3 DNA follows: TGTGCCAGCAGTGTTCAAGCGGGGGTAATTGAGCAGTTCTTC. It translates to CASSVQAGVIEQFF.

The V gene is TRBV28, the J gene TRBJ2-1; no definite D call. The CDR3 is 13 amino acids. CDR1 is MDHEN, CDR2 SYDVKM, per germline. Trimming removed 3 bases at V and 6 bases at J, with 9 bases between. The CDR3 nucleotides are TGTGCCAGCAGTTTCGGATGGGGCAATGAGCAGTTCTTC. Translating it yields CASSFGWGNEQFF.

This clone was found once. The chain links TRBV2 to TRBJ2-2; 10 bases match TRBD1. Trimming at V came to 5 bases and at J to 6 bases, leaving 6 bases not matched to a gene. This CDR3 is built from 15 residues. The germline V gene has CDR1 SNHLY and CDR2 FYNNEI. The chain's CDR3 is CASSTGTGDPGELFF. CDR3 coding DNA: TGTGCCAGCAGTACCGGGACAGGGGATCCCGGGGAGCTGTTTTTT. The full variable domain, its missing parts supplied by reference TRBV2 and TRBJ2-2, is EPEVTQTPSHQVTQMGQEVILRCVPISNHLYFYWYRQILGQKVEFLVSFYNNEISEKSEIFDDQFSVERPDGSNFTLKIRSTKLEDSAMYFCASSTGTGDPGELFFGEGSRLTVL.

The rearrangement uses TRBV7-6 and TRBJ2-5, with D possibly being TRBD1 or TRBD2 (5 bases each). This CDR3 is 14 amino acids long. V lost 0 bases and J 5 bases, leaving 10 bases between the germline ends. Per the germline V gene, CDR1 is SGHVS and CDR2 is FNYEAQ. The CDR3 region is CASSLAGRGETQYF. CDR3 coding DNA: TGTGCCAGCAGCTTAGCGGGGCGAGGGGAGACCCAGTACTTC.

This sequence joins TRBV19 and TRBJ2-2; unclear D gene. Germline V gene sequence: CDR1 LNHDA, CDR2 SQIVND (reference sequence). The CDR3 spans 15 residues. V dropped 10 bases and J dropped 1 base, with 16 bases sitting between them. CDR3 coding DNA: TGTGCCACCCCCAGCCAAGGGTTGAACACCGGGGAGCTGTTTTTT. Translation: CATPSQGLNTGELFF.

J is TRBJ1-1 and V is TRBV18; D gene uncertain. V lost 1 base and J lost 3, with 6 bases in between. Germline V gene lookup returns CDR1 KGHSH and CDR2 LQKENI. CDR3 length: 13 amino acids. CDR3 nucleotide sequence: TGTGCCAGCTCACCACGGGAGCACACTGAAGCTTTCTTT. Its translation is CASSPREHTEAFF.

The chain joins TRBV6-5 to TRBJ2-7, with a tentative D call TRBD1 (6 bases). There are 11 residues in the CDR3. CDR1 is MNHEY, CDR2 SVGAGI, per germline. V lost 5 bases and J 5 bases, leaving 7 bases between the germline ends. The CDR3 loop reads CASSQGNEQYF. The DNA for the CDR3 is TGTGCCAGCAGTCAGGGGAACGAGCAGTACTTC.

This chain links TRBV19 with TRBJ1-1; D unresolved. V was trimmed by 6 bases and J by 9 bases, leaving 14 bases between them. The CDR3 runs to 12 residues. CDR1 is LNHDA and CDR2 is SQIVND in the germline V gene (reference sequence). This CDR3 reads CASSATDSKAFF. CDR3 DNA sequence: TGTGCCAGTAGCGCCACGGACTCAAAAGCTTTCTTT. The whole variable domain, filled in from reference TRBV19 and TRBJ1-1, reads DGGITQSPKYLFRKEGQNVTLSCEQNLNHDAMYWYRQDPGQGLRLIYYSQIVNDFQKGDIAEGYSVSREKKESFPLTVTSAQKNPTAFYLCASSATDSKAFFGQGTRLTVV.

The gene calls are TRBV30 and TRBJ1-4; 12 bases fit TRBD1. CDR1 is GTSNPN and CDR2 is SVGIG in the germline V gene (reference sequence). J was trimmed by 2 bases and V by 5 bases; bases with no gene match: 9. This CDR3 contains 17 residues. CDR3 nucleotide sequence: TGTGCCTGGGGGGACAGGGGGCGCGTGGGGACTAATGAAAAACTGTTTTTT. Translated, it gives CAWGDRGRVGTNEKLFF.

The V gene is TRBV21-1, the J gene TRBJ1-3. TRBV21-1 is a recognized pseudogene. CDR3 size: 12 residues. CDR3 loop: CASTGTGNTIYF. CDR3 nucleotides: TGTGCCAGCACTGGTACTGGAAACACCATATATTTT.

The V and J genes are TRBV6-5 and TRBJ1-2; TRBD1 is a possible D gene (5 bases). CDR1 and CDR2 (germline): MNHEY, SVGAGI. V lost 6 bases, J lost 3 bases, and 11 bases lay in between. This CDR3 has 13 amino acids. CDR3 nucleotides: TGTGCCAGCAGCCCAGGGACGGACTATGGCTACACCTTC. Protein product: CASSPGTDYGYTF.

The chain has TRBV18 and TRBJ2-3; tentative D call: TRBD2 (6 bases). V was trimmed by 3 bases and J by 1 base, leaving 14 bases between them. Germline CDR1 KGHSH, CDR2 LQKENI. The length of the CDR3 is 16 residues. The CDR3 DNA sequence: TGTGCCAGCTCACCGTATGGCGGGGAGGGCACAGATACGCAGTATTTT. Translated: CASSPYGGEGTDTQYF.